This T cell receptor beta chain was captured in a study of OX40 agonist ivuxolimab in advanced cancers. General study findings and limits: Among T cells, CD8+ cells averaged more expanded clones than CD4+ cells. At 0.1 to 3.0 mg/kg, CD4+ and CD8+ blood T cells expanded clonally by week 6.

Germline V gives CDR1 SGHRS, CDR2 YFSETQ. The CDR3 contains 15 residues. Between the trimmed V and J ends, which lost 4 bases and 4 bases, there was a span of 18 bases. Profiled with immunoSEQ multiplex PCR; TCRdb holds only in-frame clones, not every one. The data contain approximately 54,000 clones, roughly 90% of them seen just once; the ten biggest clones take up roughly 3.5%. Regarding this clone: Its antigen is not known.

The source material was CD4+ or CD8+ T cells sorted from blood, sampled in a trial of the OX40 agonist ivuxolimab. This chain joins TRBV5-1 and TRBJ2-7; D not certain. The TCR was taken from an adult with an advanced solid tumor such as melanoma, head and neck, liver or kidney cancer. Written as DNA, the CDR3 is TGCGCCAGCAGCCCCCCTTTGGGTAAAGGGTACGAGCAGTACTTC. It specifies CASSPPLGKGYEQYF.